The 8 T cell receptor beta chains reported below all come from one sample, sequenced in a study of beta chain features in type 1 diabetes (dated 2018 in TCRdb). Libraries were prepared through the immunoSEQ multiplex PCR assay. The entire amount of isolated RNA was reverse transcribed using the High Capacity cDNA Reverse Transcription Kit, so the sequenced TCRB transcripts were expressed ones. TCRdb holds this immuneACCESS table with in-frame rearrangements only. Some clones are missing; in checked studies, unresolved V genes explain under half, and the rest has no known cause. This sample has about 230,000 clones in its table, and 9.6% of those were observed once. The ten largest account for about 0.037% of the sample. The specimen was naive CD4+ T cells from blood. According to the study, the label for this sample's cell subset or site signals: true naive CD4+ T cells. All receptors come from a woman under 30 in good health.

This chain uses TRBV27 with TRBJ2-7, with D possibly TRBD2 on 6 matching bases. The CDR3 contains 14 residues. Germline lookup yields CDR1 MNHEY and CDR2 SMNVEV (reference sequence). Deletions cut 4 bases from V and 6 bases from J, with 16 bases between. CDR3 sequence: CASSWVSGEGEQYF. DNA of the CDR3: TGTGCCAGCAGTTGGGTTTCGGGAGAGGGCGAGCAGTACTTC.

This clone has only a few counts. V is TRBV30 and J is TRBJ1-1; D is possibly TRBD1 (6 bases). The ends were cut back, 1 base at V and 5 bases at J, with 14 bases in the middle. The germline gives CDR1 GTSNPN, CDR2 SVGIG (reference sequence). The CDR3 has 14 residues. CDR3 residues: CAWSGGGWDTEAFF. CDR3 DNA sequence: TGTGCCTGGAGTGGGGGGGGCTGGGATACTGAAGCTTTCTTT.

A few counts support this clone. The CDR3 loop reads CASSLAESGNRGYTF. CDR3 nucleotides: TGCGCCAGCAGCTTGGCTGAGTCGGGGAACCGCGGCTACACCTTC. The chain recombines TRBV5-1 with TRBJ1-2, with D unresolved. This CDR3 is built from 15 residues. Trimming shortened V by 0 bases and J by 8 bases, and 17 bases separated the two germline ends. Germline V gives CDR1 SGHRS, CDR2 YFSETQ.

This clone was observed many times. This CDR3 is CASSEYADTQYF. The CDR3 DNA reads as TGTGCCAGCAGTGAATACGCAGATACGCAGTATTTT. This rearrangement joins TRBV25-1 to TRBJ2-3; D ambiguous. This CDR3 is built from 12 residues. Germline V gene data show CDR1 as MGHDK and CDR2 as SYGVNS. Trimming shortened V by 0 bases and J by 4 bases, and 2 bases separated the two germline ends. Looking up the rest from reference TRBV25-1 and TRBJ2-3 gives the full variable domain: EADIYQTPRYLVIGTGKKITLECSQTMGHDKMYWYQQDPGMELHLIHYSYGVNSTEKGDLSSESTVSRIRTEHFPLTLESARPSHTSQYLCASSEYADTQYFGPGTRLTVL.

The chain's CDR3 is CSGADYTGSSAFF. Written as DNA, the CDR3 is TGCAGCGGCGCAGATTATACAGGGTCTTCGGCTTTCTTT. V and J are TRBV29-1 and TRBJ1-1; possible D gene TRBD1, 6 bases. Trimming shortened V by 7 bases and J by 11 bases, and 23 bases separated the two germline ends. CDR3 length: 13 residues. From germline, CDR1 is SQVTM and CDR2 ANQGSEA.

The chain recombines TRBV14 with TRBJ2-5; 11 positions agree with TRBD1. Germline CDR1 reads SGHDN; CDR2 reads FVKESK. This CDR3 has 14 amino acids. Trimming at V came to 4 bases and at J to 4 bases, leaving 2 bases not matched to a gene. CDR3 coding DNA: TGTGCCAGCAGCCGGGACAGGGGGGGAGAGACCCAGTACTTC. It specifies CASSRDRGGETQYF.

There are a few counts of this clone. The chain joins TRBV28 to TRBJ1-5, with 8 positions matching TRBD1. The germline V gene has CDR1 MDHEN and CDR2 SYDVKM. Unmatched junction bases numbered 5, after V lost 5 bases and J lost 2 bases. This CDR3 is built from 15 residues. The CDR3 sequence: CASSRDRGGNQPQHF. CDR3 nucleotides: TGTGCCAGCAGTCGAGACAGGGGTGGCAATCAGCCCCAGCATTTT.

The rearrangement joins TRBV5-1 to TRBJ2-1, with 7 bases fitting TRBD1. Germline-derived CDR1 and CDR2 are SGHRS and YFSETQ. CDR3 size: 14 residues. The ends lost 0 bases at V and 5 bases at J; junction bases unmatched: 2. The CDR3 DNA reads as TGCGCCAGCAGCTTGGGACAGGGACACAATGAGCAGTTCTTC. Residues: CASSLGQGHNEQFF.